This record concerns one T cell receptor (beta chain) sequence. Its antigen is still unknown. The time point denotes: week 35, safety follow-up. Each dose delivered 300 ug of mutant IDH1 20-mer peptide subcutaneously with imiquimod. The data were taken from a study of a mutant IDH1 vaccine in newly diagnosed glioma. The protocol was immunoSEQ multiplex PCR, while the TCRdb copy is restricted to in-frame clones and leaves out a portion. Among some 71,000 clones listed, around 90% were seen once. V lost 2 bases and J lost 2, with 9 bases in between. Per the germline V gene, CDR1 is MNHEY and CDR2 is SMNVEV (reference sequence). The CDR3 contains 14 residues.

The source is a man younger than 40 with glioma. The chain is built from TRBV27 and TRBJ1-2; D not resolved. The sequences come from PBMCs, collected from a glioma patient whose treatment included an IDH1 peptide vaccine. The CDR3 is CASSLTENNYGYTF. The CDR3 region has the DNA TGTGCCAGCAGTTTAACGGAGAACAACTATGGCTACACCTTC.